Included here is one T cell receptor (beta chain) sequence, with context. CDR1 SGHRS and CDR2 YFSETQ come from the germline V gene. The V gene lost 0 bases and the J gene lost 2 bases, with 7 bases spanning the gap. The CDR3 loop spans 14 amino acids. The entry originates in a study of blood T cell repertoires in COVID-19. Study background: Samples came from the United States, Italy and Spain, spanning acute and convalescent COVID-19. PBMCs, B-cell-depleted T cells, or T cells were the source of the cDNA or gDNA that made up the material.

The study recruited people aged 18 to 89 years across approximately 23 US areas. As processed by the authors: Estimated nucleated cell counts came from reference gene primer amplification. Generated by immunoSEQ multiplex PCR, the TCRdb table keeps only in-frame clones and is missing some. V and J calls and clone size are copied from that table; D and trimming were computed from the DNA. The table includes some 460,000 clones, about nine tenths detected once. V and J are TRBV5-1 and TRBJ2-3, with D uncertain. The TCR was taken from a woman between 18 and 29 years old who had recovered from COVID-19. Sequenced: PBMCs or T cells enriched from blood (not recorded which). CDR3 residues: CASSLAQSTDTQYF. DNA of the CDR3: TGCGCCAGCAGCTTGGCCCAATCCACAGATACGCAGTATTTT.